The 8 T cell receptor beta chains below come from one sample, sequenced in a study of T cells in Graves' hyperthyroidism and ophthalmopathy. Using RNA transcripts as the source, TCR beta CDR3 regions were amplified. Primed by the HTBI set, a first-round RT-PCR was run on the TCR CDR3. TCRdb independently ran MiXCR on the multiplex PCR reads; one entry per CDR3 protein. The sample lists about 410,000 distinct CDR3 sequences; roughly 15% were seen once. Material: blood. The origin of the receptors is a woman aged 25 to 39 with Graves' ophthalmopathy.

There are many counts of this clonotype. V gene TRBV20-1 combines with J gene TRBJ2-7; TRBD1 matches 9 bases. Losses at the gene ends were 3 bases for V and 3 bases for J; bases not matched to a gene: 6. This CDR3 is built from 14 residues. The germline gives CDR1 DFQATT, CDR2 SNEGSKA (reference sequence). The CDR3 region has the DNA TGCAGTGCTAGTCGAGACAGGGGGATCTACGAGCAGTACTTC. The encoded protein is CSASRDRGIYEQYF.

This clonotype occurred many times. The CDR3 nucleotides are TGTGCCAGCAGCACTCGGCCTGTGAACGCCTACAATGAGCAGTTCTTC. Its protein product is CASSTRPVNAYNEQFF. The V gene is TRBV11-2, the J gene TRBJ2-1; no clear D gene. The CDR3 extends over 16 amino acids. Germline V CDR1 and CDR2: SGHAT, FQNNGV. V was shortened by 5 bases and J by 2 bases, with 16 bases between the two germline ends.

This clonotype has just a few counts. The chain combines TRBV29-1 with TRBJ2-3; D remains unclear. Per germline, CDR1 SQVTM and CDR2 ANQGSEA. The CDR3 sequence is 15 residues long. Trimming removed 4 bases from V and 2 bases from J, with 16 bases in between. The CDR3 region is CSVVGPPPHTDTQYF. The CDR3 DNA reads TGCAGCGTTGTTGGTCCTCCACCCCACACAGATACGCAGTATTTT.

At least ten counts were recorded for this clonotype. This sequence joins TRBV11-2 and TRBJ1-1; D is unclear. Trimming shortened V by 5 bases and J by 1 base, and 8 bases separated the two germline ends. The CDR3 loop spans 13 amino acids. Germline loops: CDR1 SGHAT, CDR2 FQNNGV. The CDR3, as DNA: TGTGCCAGCAGCCTAAAGTCGAACACTGAAGCTTTCTTT. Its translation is CASSLKSNTEAFF.

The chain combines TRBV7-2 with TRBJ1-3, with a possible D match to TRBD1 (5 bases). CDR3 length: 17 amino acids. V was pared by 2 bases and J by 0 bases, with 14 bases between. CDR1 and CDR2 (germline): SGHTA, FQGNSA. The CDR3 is CASSLTRQTTSGNTIYF. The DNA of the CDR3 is TGTGCCAGCAGCTTAACCAGACAGACGACCTCTGGAAACACCATATATTTT.

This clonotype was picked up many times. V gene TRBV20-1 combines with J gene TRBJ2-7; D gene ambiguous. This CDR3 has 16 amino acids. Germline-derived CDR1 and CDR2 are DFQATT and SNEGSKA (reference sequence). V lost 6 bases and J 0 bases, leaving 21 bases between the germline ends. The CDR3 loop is CSAAKRLQGFSYEQYF. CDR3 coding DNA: TGCAGTGCCGCCAAGCGACTGCAAGGATTCTCCTACGAGCAGTACTTC.

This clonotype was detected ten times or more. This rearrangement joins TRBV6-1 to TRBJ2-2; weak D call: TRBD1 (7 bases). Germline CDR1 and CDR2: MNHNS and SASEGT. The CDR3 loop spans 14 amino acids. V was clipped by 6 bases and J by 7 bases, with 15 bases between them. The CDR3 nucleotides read TGTGCCAGCAGGGAGGGGGCCGTATACGGGGAGCTGTTTTTT. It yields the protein CASREGAVYGELFF.

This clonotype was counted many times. The CDR3 sequence: CSAQGGAGKPTDTQYF. The CDR3 nucleotides are TGCAGTGCTCAGGGGGGGGCCGGTAAGCCCACAGATACGCAGTATTTT. The chain combines TRBV20-1 with TRBJ2-3, with D perhaps given as TRBD1 or TRBD2 (7 bases each). V was trimmed by 5 bases and J by 2 bases, leaving 20 bases between them. Germline V gene lookup returns CDR1 DFQATT and CDR2 SNEGSKA (reference sequence). This CDR3 contains 16 residues.